These T cell receptor beta chains were read from a single sample in a study of neoadjuvant anti-PD-1 for oral cavity cancer. Repertoires were generated with immunoSEQ multiplex PCR, while TCRdb's copy carries only in-frame clones and drops some. The sample shows approximately 23,000 clones, 45% of them seen only once. Specimen: tumor tissue, collected after nivolumab (anti-PD-1) treatment. The receptors stem from a person aged 35 to 85 with oral cavity squamous cell carcinoma. Both conserved end residues are part of each CDR3. The D gene is left open where the match is weak. The size entry is marked missing in some rows and otherwise reads once, few, many or a size class.

size,length,J,V,D,CDR3,DNA
.,15,TRBJ2-7,TRBV6-5,.,CASSRNRDKGYEQYF,TGTGCCAGCAGTAGAAACCGGGACAAGGGCTACGAGCAGTACTTC
.,14,TRBJ2-7,TRBV4-1,.,CASSQVEGTYEQYF,TGCGCCAGCAGCCAAGTGGAGGGTACCTACGAGCAGTACTTC
.,18,TRBJ2-2,TRBV4-3,TRBD2,CASSQWRGAGVSTGELFF,TGCGCCAGCAGCCAGTGGCGAGGAGCGGGGGTTTCCACCGGGGAGCTGTTTTTT
.,13,TRBJ2-5,TRBV9,.,CASSALLGETQYF,TGTGCCAGCAGCGCCCTACTAGGAGAGACCCAGTACTTC
.,16,TRBJ1-6,TRBV6-6,.,CASSYHRAPYNSPLHF,TGTGCCAGCAGCTACCACAGGGCCCCCTATAATTCACCCCTCCACTTT
medium-sized,12,TRBJ1-1,TRBV4-1,.,CASLGRGPEAFF,TGCGCCAGCCTTGGGAGGGGACCTGAAGCTTTCTTT
few,16,TRBJ1-2,TRBV5-8,.,CASSSPRDGPNYGYTF,TGTGCCAGCAGCTCGCCCCGGGACGGTCCTAACTATGGCTACACCTTC
few,12,TRBJ2-7,TRBV7-8,.,CASSAGPYEQYF,TGTGCCAGCAGCGCGGGACCTTACGAGCAGTACTTC
.,13,TRBJ1-1,TRBV7-3,.,CASSYTENTEAFF,TGTGCCAGCAGCTACACAGAGAACACTGAAGCTTTCTTT
.,17,TRBJ2-1,TRBV2,.,CASSKGVGGSSYNEQFF,TGTGCCAGCAGTAAAGGGGTTGGGGGGAGTTCCTACAATGAGCAGTTCTTC
.,13,TRBJ2-7,TRBV28,.,CASGRQSPYEQYF,TGTGCCAGCGGTAGACAGTCCCCCTACGAGCAGTACTTC
.,14,TRBJ2-1,TRBV6-5,.,CASMRGYSYNEQFF,TGTGCCAGCATGAGGGGATACTCCTACAATGAGCAGTTCTTC
.,14,TRBJ2-7,TRBV29-1,.,CSVSGRGGLYEQYF,TGCAGCGTAAGCGGTAGGGGGGGGCTCTACGAGCAGTACTTC
.,14,TRBJ2-7,TRBV5-1,.,CASSLEAEENEQYF,TGCGCCAGCAGCTTGGAGGCAGAGGAAAACGAGCAGTACTTC
.,16,TRBJ1-1,TRBV4-3,.,CASSQLVDGPNTEAFF,TGCGCCAGCAGCCAACTAGTGGACGGCCCAAACACTGAAGCTTTCTTT
.,16,TRBJ1-4,TRBV27,TRBD1,CASSAQGQTTNEKLFF,TGTGCCAGCAGTGCCCAGGGACAGACAACTAATGAAAAACTGTTTTTT
.,13,TRBJ2-7,TRBV11-3,.,CASSLDNAYEQYF,TGTGCCAGCAGCTTAGACAACGCCTACGAGCAGTACTTC
.,15,TRBJ1-4,TRBV4-3,.,CASSQTGTGNEKLFF,TGCGCCAGCAGCCAAACAGGGACGGGTAATGAAAAACTGTTTTTT
few,15,TRBJ1-2,TRBV19,.,CASSMARGGNYGYTF,TGTGCCAGTAGTATGGCCAGGGGCGGGAACTATGGCTACACCTTC
.,15,TRBJ1-2,TRBV5-8,TRBD1,CASSPRTGGYYGYTF,TGTGCCAGCAGCCCGCGGACAGGGGGCTACTATGGCTACACCTTC
medium-sized,11,TRBJ2-7,TRBV30,TRBD1,CAWDRGYEQYF,TGTGCCTGGGACAGGGGGTACGAGCAGTACTTC
.,14,TRBJ1-2,TRBV7-2,TRBD1,CASSPDRANYGYTF,TGTGCCAGCAGCCCGGACAGGGCTAACTATGGCTACACCTTC
once,16,TRBJ2-7,TRBV5-6,.,CASSLRLAQGIYEQYF,TGTGCCAGCAGCTTGCGGCTAGCTCAGGGCATCTACGAGCAGTACTTC
.,16,TRBJ2-1,TRBV15,.,CATSRDGLRVGNEQFF,TGTGCCACCAGCAGAGATGGCCTGAGGGTGGGCAATGAGCAGTTCTTC
few,11,TRBJ2-1,TRBV28,.,CASSLGSEQFF,TGTGCCAGCAGTTTGGGCAGTGAGCAGTTCTTC
.,14,TRBJ2-2,TRBV7-3,.,CASSYGRNTGELFF,TGTGCCAGCAGCTACGGGAGGAACACCGGGGAGCTGTTTTTT
few,11,TRBJ1-1,TRBV6-1,.,CASSVQTEAFF,TGTGCCAGCAGTGTCCAAACTGAAGCTTTCTTT
.,13,TRBJ1-1,TRBV6-1,TRBD1,CASRWDRNTEAFF,TGTGCCAGCAGGTGGGACAGGAACACTGAAGCTTTCTTT
few,14,TRBJ1-5,TRBV27,.,CASSLWGSNQPQHF,TGTGCCAGCAGTTTATGGGGTAGCAATCAGCCCCAGCATTTT
.,16,TRBJ2-1,TRBV19,TRBD2,CASSIVASGGFNEQFF,TGTGCCAGTAGTATAGTAGCTAGCGGGGGGTTCAATGAGCAGTTCTTC
.,15,TRBJ2-7,TRBV7-6,.,CASSLWDGSSYEQYF,TGTGCCAGCAGCTTATGGGACGGGAGCTCCTACGAGCAGTACTTC
.,17,TRBJ2-5,TRBV11-2,.,CASSLGPGGGDQETQYF,TGTGCCAGCAGCTTAGGGCCCGGAGGAGGGGACCAAGAGACCCAGTACTTC
few,13,TRBJ1-1,TRBV18,.,CASSPQGLGEAFF,TGTGCCAGCTCACCACAGGGTCTCGGGGAAGCTTTCTTT
.,12,TRBJ2-7,TRBV7-2,.,CASSFDSYEQYF,TGTGCCAGCAGCTTCGACTCCTACGAGCAGTACTTC
few,14,TRBJ2-6,TRBV6-1,.,CASAPTRANNVLTF,TGTGCCAGCGCCCCGACCCGGGCCAACAACGTCCTGACTTTC
few,15,TRBJ2-5,TRBV4-3,TRBD1,CASSPPDRGRETQYF,TGCGCCAGCAGCCCCCCCGACAGGGGGCGTGAGACCCAGTACTTC
.,13,TRBJ1-1,TRBV15,.,CATSRERDREAFF,TGTGCCACCAGCAGAGAAAGAGACAGGGAAGCTTTCTTT
many,14,TRBJ1-2,TRBV4-3,TRBD1,CASSPGTGSIGYTF,TGCGCCAGCAGCCCCGGGACAGGGTCTATTGGCTACACCTTC
.,18,TRBJ1-1,TRBV10-2,TRBD1,CASSEGSGGQGPNTEAFF,TGCGCCAGCAGTGAGGGAAGCGGGGGACAGGGACCAAACACTGAAGCTTTCTTT
.,15,TRBJ2-1,TRBV5-1,.,CASRMVVGNYNEQFF,TGCGCCAGCAGGATGGTGGTGGGGAACTACAATGAGCAGTTCTTC
medium-sized,15,TRBJ1-6,TRBV30,TRBD1,CAWRGDRGLSSPLHF,TGTGCCTGGAGGGGGGACAGGGGGCTCAGTTCACCCCTCCACTTT
.,13,TRBJ2-5,TRBV9,TRBD2,CASRPSGGKTQYF,TGTGCCAGCAGACCGAGCGGGGGGAAGACCCAGTACTTC